This T cell receptor beta chain emerged from a study of T cell repertoires in cytomegalovirus infection. Across the study: From public TCR beta signatures came an indication of both CMV infection and matching HLA type.

Trimming cost V 5 bases and J 4 bases, with 9 bases left between them. The CDR3 has 13 amino acids. CDR1 is SGHTA and CDR2 is FQGNSA in the germline V gene. Of note for this clonotype: Its antigen is undetermined.

Using its own MiXCR run on the reads, TCRdb lists one record per CDR3 protein. The sample includes 570,000 or so distinct CDR3 sequences, under 45% seen only once; the top ten take around 46%. The chain uses TRBV7-2 and TRBJ2-1; no reliable D call. The sample consisted of cultured PBMCs, taken from culture after CMV antigen stimulation. The source is a human donor in good health (CMV status not recorded). Some clones in this sample may be carry-over from other donors' samples. DNA of the CDR3: TGTGCCAGCAGCCTCGTCGCGTACAATGAGCAGTTCTTC. Its translation is CASSLVAYNEQFF.